These T cell receptor beta chains were read from a single sample in a study of T cell responses to AZD1222 COVID-19 vaccine. Sequencing was performed with immunoSEQ multiplex PCR; in TCRdb, only in-frame clones are kept and a portion is missing. The sample has about 120,000 clones, approximately 88% seen once. The material was peripheral blood, obtained on day 0 of AZD1222 vaccination. The receptors were gathered from an adult in good health. Each CDR3 is given with its conserved first and last residue. D genes are given only for firm matches. Not every row has a clone size; where given, it reads once, few, many or a size class.

v_call,clone_size,d_call,j_call,cdr3_nt,cdr3_aa
TRBV18,-,-,TRBJ1-3,TGTGCCAGCTCACAGGAGACCTCTGGAAACACCATATATTTT,CASSQETSGNTIYF
TRBV6-5,-,-,TRBJ2-5,TGTGCCAGCAGTTACTCAGGAGGACTGGTCGAGACCCAGTACTTC,CASSYSGGLVETQYF
TRBV7-2,-,-,TRBJ1-5,TGTGCCAGCAGCTTATCCGAGAGCAATCAGCCCCAGCATTTT,CASSLSESNQPQHF
TRBV5-4,-,-,TRBJ1-6,TGTGCCAGCAGCTTGTGGCAGGGAGCTAATTCACCCCTCCACTTT,CASSLWQGANSPLHF
TRBV27,-,-,TRBJ2-1,TGTGCCAGCAGTTTATTGGTGAGGGGTGGTGAGCAGTTCTTC,CASSLLVRGGEQFF
TRBV21-1,-,-,TRBJ1-5,TGTGCCAGCAGCAAACCATGTGGGAGCAATCAGCCCCAGCATTTT,CASSKPCGSNQPQHF
TRBV30,-,TRBD1,TRBJ1-1,TGTGCCTGGACGGGACAGGCAGGGCCCTCTGAAGCTTTCTTT,CAWTGQAGPSEAFF
TRBV9,-,-,TRBJ2-3,TGTGCCAGCAGCCTGAACACAGATACGCAGTATTTT,CASSLNTDTQYF
TRBV6-1,-,TRBD1,TRBJ2-7,TGTGCCAGCAGACGGCAGGGGGAAGGGCCCTACGAGCAGTACTTC,CASRRQGEGPYEQYF
TRBV6-5,-,-,TRBJ1-5,TGTGCCAGCAGCCGGACATTCCGGTCGCAGCCCCAGCATTTT,CASSRTFRSQPQHF
TRBV3-1/TRBV3-2,-,-,TRBJ1-2,TGTGCCAGCAGCACGCACGCGGGACTTATGGACTATGGCTACACCTTC,CASSTHAGLMDYGYTF
TRBV5-1,-,-,TRBJ1-4,TGCGCCAGCAGCAAGACAGCAACTAATGAAAAACTGTTTTTT,CASSKTATNEKLFF
TRBV6-2/TRBV6-3,-,-,TRBJ2-7,TGTGCCAGCAGTTCAAACAGAGCTTACGAGCAGTACTTC,CASSSNRAYEQYF
TRBV5-1,few,-,TRBJ2-5,TGCGCCAGCAGCTTGCAGGCGAATAAGGGAGAGACCCAGTACTTC,CASSLQANKGETQYF
TRBV5-1,-,-,TRBJ2-3,TGCGCCAGCAGCGAGGACCCTAGGATCTCAGATACGCAGTATTTT,CASSEDPRISDTQYF
TRBV30,-,-,TRBJ1-1,TGTGTAGGTAAAGGCGGGTACGACACTGAAGCTTTCTTT,CVGKGGYDTEAFF
TRBV14,-,-,TRBJ1-1,TGTGCCAGCAGCCGCGCCCTGACCGGGACGCCACCTCCCAACACTGAAGCTTTCTTT,CASSRALTGTPPPNTEAFF
TRBV6-1,-,-,TRBJ2-7,TGTGCCAGCAGTGAAGAACAGAGGCGCGGCGGCGAGCAGTACTTC,CASSEEQRRGGEQYF
TRBV20-1,-,-,TRBJ1-2,TGCAGTGCTAGTTTGGGAATCGACTATGGCTACACCTTC,CSASLGIDYGYTF
TRBV3-1/TRBV3-2,-,TRBD1,TRBJ1-6,TGTGCCAGCAGCCAAGGGGGACAGAAACTTGGGTTTGTTCGTTCACCCCTCCACTTT,CASSQGGQKLGFVRSPLHF
TRBV5-4,once,TRBD1,TRBJ1-1,TGTGCCAGCAGCCGTCCCGGGACAGATGAAGCTTTCTTT,CASSRPGTDEAFF
TRBV3-1/TRBV3-2,-,-,TRBJ1-3,TGTGCCAGCAGCCAAGTCGCAGGTACAGGGAGCTCTGGAAACACCATATATTTT,CASSQVAGTGSSGNTIYF
TRBV18,-,TRBD1,TRBJ1-5,TGTGCCAGCTCACCACAGGGGGCCCGAAGCAATCAGCCCCAGCATTTT,CASSPQGARSNQPQHF
TRBV7-2,-,-,TRBJ1-6,TGTGCCAGCAGCTTAGACGCCAATTCACCCCTCCACTTT,CASSLDANSPLHF
TRBV3-1/TRBV3-2,-,-,TRBJ2-7,TGTGCCAGCAGCCAAGGTTGGGGTGGGTCCGAGCAGTACTTC,CASSQGWGGSEQYF
TRBV3-1/TRBV3-2,-,-,TRBJ1-4,TGTGCCAGCAGCGACCCCAGTTCGGGAAAACTGTTTTTT,CASSDPSSGKLFF
TRBV21-1,-,-,TRBJ1-2,TGTGCCAGCACAAGGGTTGCTGGCTACACCTTC,CASTRVAGYTF